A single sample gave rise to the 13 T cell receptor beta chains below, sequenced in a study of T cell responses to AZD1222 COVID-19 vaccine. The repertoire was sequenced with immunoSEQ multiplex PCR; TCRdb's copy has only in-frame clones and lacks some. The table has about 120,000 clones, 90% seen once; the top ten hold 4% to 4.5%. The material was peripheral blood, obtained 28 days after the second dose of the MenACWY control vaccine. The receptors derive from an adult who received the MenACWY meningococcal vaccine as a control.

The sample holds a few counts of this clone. This CDR3 reads CAWRLAGKTTDTQYF. The CDR3 nucleotides are TGTGCCTGGCGACTAGCGGGAAAGACCACAGATACGCAGTATTTT. This chain joins TRBV30 and TRBJ2-3, with TRBD2 identical over 11 bases. CDR3 length: 15 residues. Per germline, CDR1 GTSNPN and CDR2 SVGIG (reference sequence). The V segment lost 5 bases and the J segment 2 bases; nucleotides outside the gene matches: 6.

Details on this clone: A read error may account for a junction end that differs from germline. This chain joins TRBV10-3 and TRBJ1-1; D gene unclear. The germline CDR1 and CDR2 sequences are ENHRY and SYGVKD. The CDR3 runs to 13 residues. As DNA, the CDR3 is TGTGCCATCGGTGACACTTGGGACACTGAAGCTTTCTTT. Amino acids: CAIGDTWDTEAFF.

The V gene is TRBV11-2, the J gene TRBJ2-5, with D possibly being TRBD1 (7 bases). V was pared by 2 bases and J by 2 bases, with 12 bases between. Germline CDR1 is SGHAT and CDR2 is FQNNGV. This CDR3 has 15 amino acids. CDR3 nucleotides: TGTGCCAGCAGCTTACTGGCAGGGGGGCAAGAGACCCAGTACTTC. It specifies CASSLLAGGQETQYF.

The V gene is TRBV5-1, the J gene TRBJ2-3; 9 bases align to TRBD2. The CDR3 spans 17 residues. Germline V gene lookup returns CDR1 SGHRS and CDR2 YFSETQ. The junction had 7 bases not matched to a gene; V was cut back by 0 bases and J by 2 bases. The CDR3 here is CASSLGASGDHTDTQYF. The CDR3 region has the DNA TGCGCCAGCAGCTTGGGGGCTAGCGGGGACCACACAGATACGCAGTATTTT.

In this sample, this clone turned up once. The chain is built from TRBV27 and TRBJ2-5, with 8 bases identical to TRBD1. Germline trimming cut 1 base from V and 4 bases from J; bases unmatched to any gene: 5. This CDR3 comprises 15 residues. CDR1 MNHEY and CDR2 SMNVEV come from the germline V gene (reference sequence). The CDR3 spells CASSLFRGQGETQYF. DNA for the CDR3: TGTGCCAGCAGTTTATTCAGGGGGCAGGGAGAGACCCAGTACTTC.

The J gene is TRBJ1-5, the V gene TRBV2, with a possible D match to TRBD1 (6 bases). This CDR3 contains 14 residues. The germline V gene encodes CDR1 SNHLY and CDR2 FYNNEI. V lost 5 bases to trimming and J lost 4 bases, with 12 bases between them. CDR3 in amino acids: CASSTGRGNQPQHF. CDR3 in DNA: TGTGCCAGCAGTACAGGGAGAGGTAATCAGCCCCAGCATTTT.

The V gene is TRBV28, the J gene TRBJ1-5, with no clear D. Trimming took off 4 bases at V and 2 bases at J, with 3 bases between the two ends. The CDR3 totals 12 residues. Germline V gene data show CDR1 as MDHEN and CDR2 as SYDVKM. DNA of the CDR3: TGTGCCAGCAGTTCGGGCAATCAGCCCCAGCATTTT. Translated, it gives CASSSGNQPQHF. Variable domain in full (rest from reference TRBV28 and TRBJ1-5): DVKVTQSSRYLVKRTGEKVFLECVQDMDHENMFWYRQDPGLGLRLIYFSYDVKMKEKGDIPEGYSVSREKKERFSLILESASTNQTSMYLCASSSGNQPQHFGDGTRLSIL.

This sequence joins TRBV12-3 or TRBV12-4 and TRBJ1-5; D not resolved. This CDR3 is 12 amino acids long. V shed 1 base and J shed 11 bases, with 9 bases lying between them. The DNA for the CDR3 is TGTGCCAGCAGTTTAGTCGCGTCGGCCCAGCATTTT. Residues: CASSLVASAQHF.

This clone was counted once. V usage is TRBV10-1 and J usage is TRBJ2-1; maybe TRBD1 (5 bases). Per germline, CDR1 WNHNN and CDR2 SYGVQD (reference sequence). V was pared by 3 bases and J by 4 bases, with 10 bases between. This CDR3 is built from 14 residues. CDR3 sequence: CASSDSTGYNEQFF. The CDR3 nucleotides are TGCGCCAGCAGTGACAGCACAGGATACAATGAGCAGTTCTTC.

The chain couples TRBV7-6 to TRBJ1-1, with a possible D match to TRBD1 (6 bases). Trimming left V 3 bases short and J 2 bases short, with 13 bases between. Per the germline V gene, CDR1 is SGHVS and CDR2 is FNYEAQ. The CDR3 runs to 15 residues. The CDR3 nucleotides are TGTGCCAGCAGCTTCAATGAGGACAGTAACACTGAAGCTTTCTTT. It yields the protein CASSFNEDSNTEAFF.

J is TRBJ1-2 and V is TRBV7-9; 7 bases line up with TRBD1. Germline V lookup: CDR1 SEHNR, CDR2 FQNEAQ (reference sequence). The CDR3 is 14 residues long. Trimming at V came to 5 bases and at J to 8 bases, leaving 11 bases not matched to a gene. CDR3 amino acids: CASSLLQGDGGYTF. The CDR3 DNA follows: TGTGCCAGCAGCCTCTTGCAGGGGGACGGAGGCTACACCTTC.

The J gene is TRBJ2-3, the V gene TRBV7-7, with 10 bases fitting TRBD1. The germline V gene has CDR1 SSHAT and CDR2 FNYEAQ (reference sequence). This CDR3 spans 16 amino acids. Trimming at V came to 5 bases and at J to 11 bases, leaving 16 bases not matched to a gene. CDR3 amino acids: CASSPTFETGGGRQYF. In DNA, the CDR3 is TGTGCCAGCAGCCCCACCTTTGAGACAGGGGGCGGGAGGCAGTATTTT.

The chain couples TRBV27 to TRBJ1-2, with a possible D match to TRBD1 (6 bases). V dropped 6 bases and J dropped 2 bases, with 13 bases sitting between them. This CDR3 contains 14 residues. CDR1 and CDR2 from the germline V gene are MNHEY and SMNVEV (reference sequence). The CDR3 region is CASRGTLRNYGYTF. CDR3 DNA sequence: TGTGCCAGCAGGGGGACACTCCGCAACTATGGCTACACCTTC.